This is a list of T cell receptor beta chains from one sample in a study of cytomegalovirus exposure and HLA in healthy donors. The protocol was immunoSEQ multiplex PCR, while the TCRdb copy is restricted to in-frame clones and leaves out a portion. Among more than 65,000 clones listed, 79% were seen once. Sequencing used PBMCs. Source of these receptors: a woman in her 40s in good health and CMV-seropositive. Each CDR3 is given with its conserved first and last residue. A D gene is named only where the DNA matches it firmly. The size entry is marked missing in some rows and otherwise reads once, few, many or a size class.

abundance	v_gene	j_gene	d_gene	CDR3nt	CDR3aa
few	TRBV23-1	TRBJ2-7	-	TGCGCCAGCAGTCAAACTCCTCTGGTAACAGAGTCCTACGAGCAGTACTTC	CASSQTPLVTESYEQYF
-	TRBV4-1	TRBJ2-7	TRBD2	TGCGCCAGCAGCCAAGATCGATTAGCGGGAGCCTACGAGCAGTACTTC	CASSQDRLAGAYEQYF
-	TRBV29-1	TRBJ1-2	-	TGCAGCGTTGAGCCAGGGGCCAACTATGGCTACACCTTC	CSVEPGANYGYTF
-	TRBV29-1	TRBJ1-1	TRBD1	TGCAGCGTTTCCCTCAGACAGGGCACCACTGAAGCTTTCTTT	CSVSLRQGTTEAFF
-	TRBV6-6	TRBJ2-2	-	TGTGCCAGCAGTTACCGGGCAGGGGCGAACACCGGGGAGCTGTTTTTT	CASSYRAGANTGELFF
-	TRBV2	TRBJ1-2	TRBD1	TGTGCCAGCGAACCAGGGGGCGATCACTATGGCTACACCTTC	CASEPGGDHYGYTF
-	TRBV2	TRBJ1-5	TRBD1	TGTGCCAGCAGTGAACCGCCCCGCCTGGGACAGGACACAAATCAGCCCCAGCATTTT	CASSEPPRLGQDTNQPQHF
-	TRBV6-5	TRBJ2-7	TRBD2	TGTGCCAGCAGTAACTCTGGCGGGAGGGTCGGAAACGAGCAGTACTTC	CASSNSGGRVGNEQYF
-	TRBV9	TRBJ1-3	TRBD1	TGTGCCAGCAGCACGACAGGGGTTGACACCATATATTTT	CASSTTGVDTIYF
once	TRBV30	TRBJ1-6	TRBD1	TGTGCCTGGATGCATTCCGAAGACAGGGTCCCCAACTCCTATAATTCACCCCTCCACTTT	CAWMHSEDRVPNSYNSPLHF
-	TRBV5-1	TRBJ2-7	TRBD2	TGCGCCAGCAGTAGGGAAAAGGGACTAGCCTCCTACGAGCAGTACTTC	CASSREKGLASYEQYF
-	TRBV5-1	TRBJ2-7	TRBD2	TGCGCCAGCAGCTTGGGGGCAGGACTAGCGGGATCTTACGAGCAGTACTTC	CASSLGAGLAGSYEQYF
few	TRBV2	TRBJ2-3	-	TGTGCCAGTCCCAGACTAGTGAGCACAGATACGCAGTATTTT	CASPRLVSTDTQYF
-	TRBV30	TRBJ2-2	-	TGTGCCTGGAGGGGAGGCTTGAACACCGGGGAGCTGTTTTTT	CAWRGGLNTGELFF
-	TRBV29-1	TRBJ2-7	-	TGCAGCGTTGTGGGCAGGGGATCCTACGAGCAGTACTTC	CSVVGRGSYEQYF
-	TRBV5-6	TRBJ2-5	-	TGTGCCAGCAGCAATAGGAAACTGGGAGGAGAGACCCAGTACTTC	CASSNRKLGGETQYF
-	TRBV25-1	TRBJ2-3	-	TGTGCCAGCGGACCGTTGGGGGGCGGGAGTAGCGATACGCAGTATTTT	CASGPLGGGSSDTQYF
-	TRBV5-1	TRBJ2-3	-	TGCGCCAGCAGCATTGGAGAGTTGGATACGCAGTATTTT	CASSIGELDTQYF
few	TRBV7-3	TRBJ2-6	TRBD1	TGTGCCAGCAGCCGGGACAGCTTATCTGGGGCCAACGTCCTGACTTTC	CASSRDSLSGANVLTF
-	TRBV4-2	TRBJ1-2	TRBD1	TGTGCCAGCAGCCAAGGAGGACAGGGAATGGCTGGCTACACCTTC	CASSQGGQGMAGYTF
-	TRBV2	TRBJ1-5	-	TGTGCCAGCAGTGGGGGGAAAGAAACAGGGCCCCCCAATCAGCCCCAGCATTTT	CASSGGKETGPPNQPQHF
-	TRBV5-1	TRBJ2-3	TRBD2	TGCGCCAGCAGCAGAAGGACTAGCGGGAGAGGGGGGTCTAGCACAGATACGCAGTATTTT	CASSRRTSGRGGSSTDTQYF
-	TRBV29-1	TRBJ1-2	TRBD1	TGCAGCGTTCTAGACGCCGGACAGGTCGACACCTTC	CSVLDAGQVDTF
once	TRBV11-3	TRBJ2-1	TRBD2	TGTGCCAGCAGCACCACTAGCGGGATTCTCAATGAGCAGTTCTTC	CASSTTSGILNEQFF